This T cell receptor beta chain is from a study of blood T cell repertoires in COVID-19. Study background: Acute and convalescent COVID-19 specimens originated in the United States, Italy and Spain. The analysed material was cDNA or gDNA that came from T cells, B-cell-depleted T cells, or PBMCs.

Assay used: immunoSEQ multiplex PCR; TCRdb lists only in-frame clones, some missing. The sample has 150,000 to 200,000 clones; roughly 87% are singletons. V was shortened by 6 bases and J by 5 bases, with 22 bases between the two germline ends. Germline V gene lookup returns CDR1 MNHEY and CDR2 SMNVEV (reference sequence). The CDR3 is 16 residues long. This sequence was found in a man aged 18-30 years who had recovered from COVID-19. The chain employs TRBV27 and TRBJ1-2; D is possibly TRBD1 (5 bases). The sequenced sample was peripheral blood. The chain's CDR3 is CASSPIEDRGRYGYTF. In DNA, the CDR3 is TGTGCCAGCAGCCCTATTGAGGATCGGGGGAGGTATGGCTACACCTTC.